This paragraph covers one TCR beta chain sequence. The ends lost 4 bases at V and 1 base at J; junction bases unmatched: 4. CDR1 and CDR2 from the germline V gene are SGHRS and YFSETQ. The CDR3 runs 15 residues. Libraries were prepared by immunoSEQ multiplex PCR; TCRdb keeps only in-frame clonotypes and omits some of them. The sample has tens of thousands of clones, roughly 80% seen once. This specimen comes from a study of PD-L1 blockade in urothelial cancer. The overall study: Treatment start was followed by blood analysis at 3 weeks (second dose) and again at 6 weeks.

V is TRBV5-1 and J is TRBJ2-5; 10 bases are shared with TRBD1. The material was PBMCs, obtained around atezolizumab (anti-PD-L1) treatment. The sequence was obtained from a man between 65 and 85 years old with urothelial cancer. CDR3 bases: TGCGCCAGCAGCCCTGGACAGGGGGTCCAAGAGACCCAGTACTTC. This translates into CASSPGQGVQETQYF. Looking up the rest from reference TRBV5-1 and TRBJ2-5 gives the full variable domain: KAGVTQTPRYLIKTRGQQVTLSCSPISGHRSVSWYQQTPGQGLQFLFEYFSETQRNKGNFPGRFSGRQFSNSRSEMNVSTLELGDSALYLCASSPGQGVQETQYFGPGTRLLVL.